This T cell receptor (beta chain) was obtained from a study of T-cell reconstitution after alpha-beta-depleted transplantation in children. Study-wide points: For some patients, TCRbeta diversity was high at day 60 because of recipient T cells and thymic progenitors that survived. A year post-transplant, T-cell counts and diversity derived mostly from newly produced T cells. Expanded clones from the graft, numbering several hundred, reportedly supplied alpha-beta T cells about two months after transplant.

Germline CDR1 and CDR2: SGHVS and FQNEAQ. The CDR3 loop spans 17 amino acids. The ends were cut back, 4 bases at V and 1 base at J, with 16 bases in the middle. Construction of the TCRbeta library involved unique molecular identifiers. Using its own MiXCR run on the PCR reads, TCRdb lists one record per CDR3 protein. The repertoire holds about 160,000 distinct CDR3 sequences, with approximately 12% as singletons. This clonotype has ten or more counts. Antigen unknown. The chain carries TRBV7-8 and TRBJ2-2; D tentatively fits TRBD1 or TRBD2 (6 bases each). The sample here was PBMCs, taken before TCRalphabeta/CD19-depleted stem cell transplant. The receptor was derived from a boy under 10 years old with acute myeloid leukemia, due to receive a stem cell transplant. This CDR3 reads CASSSLRRGWNTGELFF. In DNA form, the CDR3 reads TGTGCCAGCAGCTCGTTGCGGAGGGGGTGGAACACCGGGGAGCTGTTTTTT.